Following are 21 T cell receptor beta chains from one sample sequenced in a study of CXCR3-negative and CXCR3-positive naive CD8 T cells. Study-wide results and caveats: In CXCR3-positive naive cells, the TRB CDR3s were more hydrophobic than in CXCR3-negative naive cells.

The authors made the TRB cDNA libraries by 5' RACE using UMI labels. TCRdb re-analyzed the 5' RACE reads; it lists each CDR3 protein once, without DNA. This sample contains over 95,000 distinct CDR3 sequences. Their antigen targets remain unknown. The source material was naive CXCR3+ CD8+ T cells from blood. The subset is: CD45RO-CCR7+CD27+CD95- naive CD8+ T cells expressing CXCR3 (TNR3+). These receptor sequences come from a human donor in good health. Some clones in this sample may be carry-over from other donors' samples.

The chain has TRBV4-3 and TRBJ2-3; TCRdb's D call of TRBD2 is untestable without DNA. Germline V gives CDR1 LGHNA, CDR2 YSLEER. The CDR3 covers 16 residues. The CDR3 sequence is CASSQGGGVLTDTQYF.

The V gene is TRBV28, the J gene TRBJ2-3. Germline V gives CDR1 MDHEN, CDR2 SYDVKM. The CDR3 runs to 16 residues. CDR3 amino acids: CASREGPFPTTDTQYF.

This sequence joins TRBV7-2 and TRBJ1-2; with no DNA, the TCRdb D assignment of TRBD1 cannot be verified. Germline V gene data show CDR1 as SGHTA and CDR2 as FQGNSA. The CDR3 spans 14 residues. The CDR3 reads CASSREIGDYGYTF.

The chain employs TRBV4-1 and TRBJ2-1; there is no DNA to check the TCRdb D call of TRBD1. Germline-derived CDR1 and CDR2 are MGHRA and YSYEKL. CDR3 length: 15 amino acids. The chain's CDR3 is CASSQEGTGGNEQFF.

This chain uses TRBV11-2 with TRBJ1-1; the D call from TCRdb, TRBD1, cannot be confirmed without DNA. Germline loops: CDR1 SGHAT, CDR2 FQNNGV. The CDR3 has 14 amino acids. The CDR3 loop is CASSPSTGGGEAFF. The full variable domain, its missing parts supplied by reference TRBV11-2 and TRBJ1-1, is EAGVAQSPRYKIIEKRQSVAFWCNPISGHATLYWYQQILGQGPKLLIQFQNNGVVDDSQLPKDRFSAERLKGVDSTLKIQPAKLEDSAVYLCASSPSTGGGEAFFGQGTRLTVV.

V is TRBV24-1 and J is TRBJ1-2; the TRBD1 assignment by TCRdb is unverifiable without DNA. This CDR3 is built from 12 residues. Germline values: CDR1 KGHDR, CDR2 SFDVKD. CDR3 sequence: CAVGDLVSGYTF.

J is TRBJ2-1 and V is TRBV28. The CDR3 has 14 amino acids. Germline V CDR1 and CDR2: MDHEN, SYDVKM. The CDR3 spells CASSPRAYDNEQFF.

V gene TRBV11-1 combines with J gene TRBJ2-2; TCRdb gives TRBD2 as the D gene, but with no DNA this cannot be confirmed. CDR3 length: 17 residues. Germline CDR1 is SGHAT and CDR2 is FQDESV (reference sequence). CDR3 sequence reads: CASSLTTSGISRGELFF.

The V gene is TRBV4-1, the J gene TRBJ1-6; the TRBD1 assignment by TCRdb is unverifiable without DNA. CDR1 and CDR2 (germline): MGHRA, YSYEKL. The CDR3 covers 14 residues. The CDR3 spells CATGTGAQSSPLHF.

This chain uses TRBV28 with TRBJ2-7; TCRdb outputs TRBD1, but without DNA this stays unchecked. Germline CDR1 reads MDHEN; CDR2 reads SYDVKM. The CDR3 is 14 residues long. The CDR3 is CASSLQGSFYEQYF.

The rearrangement links TRBV28 to TRBJ2-4; TCRdb's D call, TRBD1, is unchecked because there is no DNA. Germline-derived CDR1 and CDR2 are MDHEN and SYDVKM. This CDR3 has 13 amino acids. The CDR3: CASSDRTEDIQYF.

The chain uses TRBV27 and TRBJ2-5; no DNA is available, so the TRBD1 call from TCRdb remains unchecked. There are 16 residues in the CDR3. The germline V gene has CDR1 MNHEY and CDR2 SMNVEV (reference sequence). The CDR3 region is CASSLVAGTGTETQYF.

The CDR3 loop is CASSLEVGVAEAFF. The chain links TRBV5-1 to TRBJ1-1; the TCRdb D gene call, TRBD1, has no DNA to confirm it. Germline V gene data show CDR1 as SGHRS and CDR2 as YFSETQ. The CDR3 sequence is 14 residues long.

This sequence joins TRBV29-1 and TRBJ2-7; TCRdb's D gene call, TRBD1, goes unchecked for lack of DNA. CDR1 SQVTM and CDR2 ANQGSEA come from the germline V gene. The CDR3 contains 13 residues. CDR3 residues: CSVVTGLSYEQYF.

The V gene is TRBV7-9, the J gene TRBJ2-7; with no DNA, the TCRdb D assignment of TRBD2 cannot be verified. The germline V gene encodes CDR1 SEHNR and CDR2 FQNEAQ (reference sequence). CDR3 length equals 13 residues. The CDR3 loop reads CASSPSGSYEQYF.

The gene calls are TRBV28 and TRBJ2-2; absent DNA, TCRdb's TRBD2 call cannot be checked. Germline V gene sequence: CDR1 MDHEN, CDR2 SYDVKM. This CDR3 spans 16 amino acids. CDR3 region: CASSLISSGSPGELFF. The full variable domain, in which reference TRBV28 and TRBJ2-2 provide the parts outside the CDR3, is DVKVTQSSRYLVKRTGEKVFLECVQDMDHENMFWYRQDPGLGLRLIYFSYDVKMKEKGDIPEGYSVSREKKERFSLILESASTNQTSMYLCASSLISSGSPGELFFGEGSRLTVL.

The CDR3: CASSFFRADQETQYF. The chain recombines TRBV28 with TRBJ2-5. The CDR3 contains 15 residues. Germline CDR1 reads MDHEN; CDR2 reads SYDVKM.

CDR3 protein: CASSSWAGVYNEQFF. J is TRBJ2-1 and V is TRBV6-5; TCRdb outputs TRBD1, but without DNA this stays unchecked. The CDR3 is made up of 15 amino acids. Germline lookup yields CDR1 MNHEY and CDR2 SVGAGI.

V usage is TRBV28 and J usage is TRBJ2-7. The CDR3 spans 13 residues. Germline V gives CDR1 MDHEN, CDR2 SYDVKM. The CDR3 spells CASRLHTSYEQYF.

The gene calls are TRBV2 and TRBJ2-1; the D call from TCRdb, TRBD2, cannot be confirmed without DNA. Per germline, CDR1 SNHLY and CDR2 FYNNEI. This CDR3 is built from 16 residues. CDR3 sequence: CASSEKTGGRYNEQFF. Drawing the rest from reference TRBV2 and TRBJ2-1, the complete variable domain is EPEVTQTPSHQVTQMGQEVILRCVPISNHLYFYWYRQILGQKVEFLVSFYNNEISEKSEIFDDQFSVERPDGSNFTLKIRSTKLEDSAMYFCASSEKTGGRYNEQFFGPGTRLTVL.

This chain uses TRBV7-9 with TRBJ1-1; TCRdb indicates TRBD1, and absent DNA this call remains unverified. CDR1 and CDR2 from the germline V gene are SEHNR and FQNEAQ (reference sequence). This CDR3 region has 14 residues. This CDR3 is CASIPVGGLTEAFF.